These 17 T cell receptor beta chains were all obtained from the same sample, sequenced in a study of CD8 T cells in ankylosing spondylitis. TCRdb reprocessed the 5' RACE reads with MiXCR, giving one entry per CDR3 protein. This table holds a few hundred thousand distinct CDR3 sequences, over 15% found once. The sample taken for sequencing was blood, either unsorted or a sorted T cell fraction (not recorded which). All receptors derive from a male donor with ankylosing spondylitis or in good health (not recorded which).

This chain uses TRBV27 with TRBJ2-7; 9 positions match TRBD1. V lost 6 bases, J lost 4 bases, and 7 bases stayed unmatched. The CDR3 has 14 residues. Germline V CDR1 and CDR2: MNHEY, SMNVEV (reference sequence). The CDR3 loop is CASRPGQGEYEQYF. The CDR3 DNA sequence: TGTGCCAGCAGACCGGGACAGGGCGAATACGAGCAGTACTTC.

The chain joins TRBV4-1 to TRBJ1-2; D uncertain. The germline CDR1 and CDR2 sequences are MGHRA and YSYEKL. This CDR3 comprises 14 residues. Trimming removed 0 bases at V and 4 bases at J, with 9 bases between. The CDR3 region is CASSQEKGSYGYTF. The CDR3, as DNA: TGCGCCAGCAGCCAAGAAAAGGGAAGCTATGGCTACACCTTC.

The J gene is TRBJ2-3, the V gene TRBV5-1; no reliable D call. Trimming removed 2 bases from V and 3 bases from J, with 13 bases in between. The CDR3 sequence is 15 residues long. The germline V gene has CDR1 SGHRS and CDR2 YFSETQ. The CDR3 sequence is CASSFDAAGTDTQYF. The CDR3 DNA reads as TGCGCCAGCAGCTTTGACGCCGCCGGTACAGATACGCAGTATTTT. Together with reference TRBV5-1 and TRBJ2-3, the CDR3 gives the full variable domain: KAGVTQTPRYLIKTRGQQVTLSCSPISGHRSVSWYQQTPGQGLQFLFEYFSETQRNKGNFPGRFSGRQFSNSRSEMNVSTLELGDSALYLCASSFDAAGTDTQYFGPGTRLTVL.

This chain joins TRBV15 and TRBJ2-3; D might be TRBD1 or TRBD2, each matching 5 bases. The germline CDR1 and CDR2 sequences are LNHNV and YYDKDF (reference sequence). Between the trimmed V and J ends, which lost 0 bases and 9 bases, there was a span of 13 bases. The CDR3 has 14 amino acids. CDR3 DNA: TGTGCCACCAGCAGAGATATCGGGGCGAACACGCAGTATTTT. Amino acid sequence: CATSRDIGANTQYF.

This clonotype was observed many times. The genes are TRBV9 and TRBJ2-1; TRBD2 matches at 9 bases. CDR1 SGDLS and CDR2 YYNGEE come from the germline V gene. The CDR3 sequence is 17 residues long. Trimming removed 3 bases from V and 5 bases from J; junction bases left unmatched: 12. The CDR3 protein is CASSAYPMGLADNEQFF. The DNA of the CDR3 is TGTGCCAGCAGCGCGTACCCTATGGGACTAGCTGACAATGAGCAGTTCTTC.

This clonotype was seen a few times. V is TRBV20-1 and J is TRBJ2-5, with 8 nucleotides matching TRBD1. The V segment lost 3 bases and the J segment 7 bases; nucleotides outside the gene matches: 16. Germline values: CDR1 DFQATT, CDR2 SNEGSKA (reference sequence). The CDR3 spans 16 residues. This chain's CDR3 is CSASSGQGRTSWTQYF. CDR3 bases: TGCAGTGCTAGTAGCGGACAGGGAAGGACATCTTGGACCCAGTACTTC.

The chain uses TRBV29-1 and TRBJ2-2; D remains ambiguous. The V end was cut by 7 bases, the J end by 7 bases, with 7 bases between. The germline V gene has CDR1 SQVTM and CDR2 ANQGSEA. The CDR3 is 10 residues long. CDR3 region: CSAYGGELFF. For the CDR3, the DNA is TGCAGCGCATACGGCGGGGAGCTGTTTTTT.

This chain connects TRBV4-1 to TRBJ2-2; D is undetermined. Between the trimmed V and J ends, which lost 4 bases and 3 bases, there was a span of 9 bases. CDR3 size: 14 residues. Per germline, CDR1 MGHRA and CDR2 YSYEKL. The CDR3 bases are TGCGCCAGCAGCCCCTACCTAGACACCGGGGAGCTGTTTTTT. Its protein is CASSPYLDTGELFF.

V and J are TRBV15 and TRBJ2-3, with D unresolved. Germline V gene lookup returns CDR1 LNHNV and CDR2 YYDKDF (reference sequence). The CDR3 covers 15 residues. Trimming pared 3 bases from V and 0 bases from J, leaving 10 bases between. The CDR3 DNA follows: TGTGCCACCAGCAGTAGAACCGTCAGCACAGATACGCAGTATTTT. Its translation is CATSSRTVSTDTQYF.

This clonotype was seen at least ten times. The chain has TRBV27 and TRBJ2-7; 11 nucleotides match TRBD1. Per germline, CDR1 MNHEY and CDR2 SMNVEV (reference sequence). Trimming removed 9 bases from V and 4 bases from J; junction bases left unmatched: 5. The CDR3 is 13 residues long. CDR3 region: CASKDRGPYEQYF. The DNA of the CDR3 is TGTGCCAGTAAGGACAGGGGGCCGTACGAGCAGTACTTC.

V gene TRBV20-1 combines with J gene TRBJ1-4, with D possibly being TRBD1 (6 bases). The V gene lost 0 bases and the J gene lost 0 bases, with 8 bases spanning the gap. The CDR3 spans 15 residues. Germline V gives CDR1 DFQATT, CDR2 SNEGSKA (reference sequence). The CDR3 sequence is CSAREQGATNEKLFF. CDR3 in DNA: TGCAGTGCTAGAGAACAGGGTGCAACTAATGAAAAACTGTTTTTT.

This clonotype has more than one count but fewer than ten. The rearrangement uses TRBV4-2 and TRBJ2-1; 10 nucleotides align to TRBD2. V trimming: 5 bases; J trimming: 5 bases; junction bases outside the gene matches: 18. This CDR3 has 19 amino acids. CDR1 is LGHNA, CDR2 YNFKEQ, per germline. CDR3 in amino acids: CASSKAARPPLAGDNEQFF. CDR3 in DNA: TGTGCCAGCAGCAAAGCCGCCAGACCCCCCCTAGCGGGGGACAATGAGCAGTTCTTC.

This clonotype was recorded at least ten times. At one end the junction does not follow the germline gene, possibly because of a read error. The rearrangement joins TRBV12-3 or TRBV12-4 to TRBJ2-3; 11 positions agree with TRBD2. CDR3 size: 15 residues. The CDR3 is CASSPGLAGTDTQYF. The CDR3 region has the DNA TGCGCCAGCAGCCCGGGACTAGCGGGCACAGATACGCAGTATTTT.

In its sample, this clonotype was seen a few times. The rearrangement uses TRBV6-2 or TRBV6-3 and TRBJ2-1, with 8 positions matching TRBD2. CDR1 is MNHEY, CDR2 SVGEGT, per germline. CDR3 length equals 20 residues. V was clipped by 2 bases and J by 0 bases; unmatched bases: 15. CDR3 coding DNA: TGTGCCAGCAGTTACCCAAGCGGGAGAAATTTGGCTTACTCCTACAATGAGCAGTTCTTC. This translates into CASSYPSGRNLAYSYNEQFF.

This clonotype was observed a handful of times. The rearrangement uses TRBV10-2 and TRBJ1-5; D remains ambiguous. The CDR3 is 12 residues long. V was pared by 3 bases and J by 6 bases, with 6 bases between. Germline V CDR1 and CDR2: WSHSY, SAAADI. The DNA for the CDR3 is TGCGCCAGCAGTGACCGAGGTCAGCCCCAGCATTTT. Its protein is CASSDRGQPQHF.

This clonotype was seen a few times. The chain recombines TRBV5-1 with TRBJ2-1; no reliable D call. The germline gives CDR1 SGHRS, CDR2 YFSETQ. The CDR3 extends over 13 amino acids. Trimming removed 1 base at V and 5 bases at J, with 7 bases between. The DNA for the CDR3 is TGCGCCAGCAGCTTGAGGCTCCACAATGAGCAGTTCTTC. Amino acid sequence: CASSLRLHNEQFF. The whole variable domain, remainder taken from reference TRBV5-1 and TRBJ2-1, is KAGVTQTPRYLIKTRGQQVTLSCSPISGHRSVSWYQQTPGQGLQFLFEYFSETQRNKGNFPGRFSGRQFSNSRSEMNVSTLELGDSALYLCASSLRLHNEQFFGPGTRLTVL.

This chain joins TRBV7-6 and TRBJ2-7; D is perhaps TRBD2 (6 bases). The V gene lost 2 bases and the J gene lost 7 bases, with 15 bases spanning the gap. This CDR3 has 14 amino acids. The germline gives CDR1 SGHVS, CDR2 FNYEAQ. In nucleotides, the CDR3 is TGTGCCAGCAGCTTAACGAGGGACTCTAGGGAGCAGTACTTC. Amino acids: CASSLTRDSREQYF. Variable domain in full (rest from reference TRBV7-6 and TRBJ2-7): GAGVSQSPRYKVTKRGQDVALRCDPISGHVSLYWYRQALGQGPEFLTYFNYEAQQDKSGLPNDRFSAERPEGSISTLTIQRTEQRDSAMYRCASSLTRDSREQYFGPGTRLTVT.